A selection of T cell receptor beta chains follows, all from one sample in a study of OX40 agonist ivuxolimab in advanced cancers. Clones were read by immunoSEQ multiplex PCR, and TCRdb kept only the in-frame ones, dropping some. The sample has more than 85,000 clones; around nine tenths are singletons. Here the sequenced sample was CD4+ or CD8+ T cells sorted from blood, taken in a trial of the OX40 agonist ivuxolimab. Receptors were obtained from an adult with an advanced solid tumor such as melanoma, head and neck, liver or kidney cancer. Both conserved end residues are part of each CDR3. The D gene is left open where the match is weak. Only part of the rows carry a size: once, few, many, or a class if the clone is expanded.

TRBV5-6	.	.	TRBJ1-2	CASSTILRDKYYGYTF	TGTGCCAGCAGCACAATACTCCGGGACAAATACTATGGCTACACCTTC
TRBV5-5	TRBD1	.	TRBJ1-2	CASCYWTGGEEDGYTF	TGTGCCAGCTGCTACTGGACAGGAGGGGAAGAGGATGGCTACACCTTC
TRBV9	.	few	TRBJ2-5	CASSVDQETQYF	TGTGCCAGCAGCGTAGATCAAGAGACCCAGTACTTC
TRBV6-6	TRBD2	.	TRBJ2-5	CASRRLAGARVETQYF	TGTGCCAGCAGGAGACTAGCGGGGGCCAGGGTAGAGACCCAGTACTTC
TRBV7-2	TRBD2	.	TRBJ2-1	CASSKRGTRTYNEQFF	TGTGCCAGCAGCAAACGCGGGACTAGGACCTACAATGAGCAGTTCTTC
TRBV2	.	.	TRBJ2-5	CASSIYRQRQETQYF	TGTGCCAGCAGCATCTATCGACAAAGGCAAGAGACCCAGTACTTC
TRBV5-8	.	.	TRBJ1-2	CASSLGTTLDYGYTF	TGTGCCAGCAGCTTGGGGACGACTCTCGACTATGGCTACACCTTC
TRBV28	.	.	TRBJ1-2	CASSSLTGQLVSGYTF	TGTGCCAGCTCCTCCCTCACTGGACAGTTGGTGAGCGGCTACACCTTC
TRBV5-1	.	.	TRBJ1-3	CASSLDGGPGNTIYF	TGCGCCAGCAGCTTGGACGGGGGCCCTGGAAACACCATATATTTT
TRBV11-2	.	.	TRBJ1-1	CASSLTYGNTEAFF	TGTGCCAGCAGCTTGACGTACGGGAACACTGAAGCTTTCTTT
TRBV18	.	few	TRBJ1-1	CASSRRQGNTEAFF	TGTGCCAGCTCACGACGACAAGGGAACACTGAAGCTTTCTTT
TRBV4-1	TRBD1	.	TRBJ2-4	CASSQSRVQGARGDIQYF	TGCGCCAGCAGCCAATCGAGAGTCCAGGGGGCGCGGGGTGACATTCAGTACTTC
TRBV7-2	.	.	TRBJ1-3	CASSPGSGNTIYF	TGTGCCAGCAGCCCTGGCTCTGGAAACACCATATATTTT
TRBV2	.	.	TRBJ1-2	CASSDWTVNYGYTF	TGTGCCAGCAGTGACTGGACAGTTAACTATGGCTACACCTTC
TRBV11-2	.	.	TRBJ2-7	CASSPPLGEQYF	TGTGCCAGCAGCCCCCCCCTAGGAGAGCAGTACTTC
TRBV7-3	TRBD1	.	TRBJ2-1	CASSLPGQGGFGEQFF	TGTGCCAGCAGCTTACCAGGACAGGGGGGATTTGGGGAGCAGTTCTTC
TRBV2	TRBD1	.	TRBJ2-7	CASSQGQGVNEQYF	TGTGCCAGCAGCCAGGGACAGGGGGTAAACGAGCAGTACTTC
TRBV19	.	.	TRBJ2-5	CASSIGTIGRQETQYF	TGTGCCAGTAGTATCGGTACCATAGGTCGACAAGAGACCCAGTACTTC
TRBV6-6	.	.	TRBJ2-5	CASRGTAGQETQYF	TGTGCCAGCAGAGGGACGGCTGGCCAAGAGACCCAGTACTTC
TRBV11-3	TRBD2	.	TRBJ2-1	CASSRTSGGKEQFF	TGTGCCAGCAGCCGGACTAGCGGGGGGAAGGAGCAGTTCTTC
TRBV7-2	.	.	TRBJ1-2	CASSPSTGQRGTF	TGTGCCAGCAGCCCCAGTACCGGGCAGAGGGGCACCTTC
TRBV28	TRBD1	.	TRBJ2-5	CASSPGQESGRETQYF	TGTGCCAGCAGTCCCGGACAGGAAAGTGGGCGGGAGACCCAGTACTTC
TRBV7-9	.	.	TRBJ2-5	CASSAVGGPLETQYF	TGTGCCAGCAGCGCCGTGGGGGGGCCTTTAGAGACCCAGTACTTC
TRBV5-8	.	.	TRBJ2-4	CASSIRVSLAKNIQYF	TGTGCCAGCAGCATACGGGTGTCCTTGGCCAAAAACATTCAGTACTTC
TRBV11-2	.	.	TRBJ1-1	CASSVGHSNTEAFF	TGTGCCAGCAGCGTGGGACATTCGAACACTGAAGCTTTCTTT
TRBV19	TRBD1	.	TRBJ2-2	CALRTGGTGELFF	TGTGCCTTACGGACAGGGGGCACCGGGGAGCTGTTTTTT
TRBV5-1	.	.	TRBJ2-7	CASSLVGISYEQYF	TGCGCCAGCAGCTTGGTTGGGATCTCCTACGAGCAGTACTTC
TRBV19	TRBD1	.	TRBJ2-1	CASSVPQTPGQGNEQFF	TGTGCCAGTAGTGTGCCGCAGACTCCGGGACAGGGTAATGAGCAGTTCTTC
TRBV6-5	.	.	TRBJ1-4	CASRSHRAQVEKLFF	TGTGCCAGCCGTTCCCATCGGGCTCAGGTGGAAAAACTGTTTTTT
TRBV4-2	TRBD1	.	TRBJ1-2	CASSGTGEGYGYTF	TGTGCCAGCAGTGGGACAGGGGAGGGGTATGGCTACACCTTC
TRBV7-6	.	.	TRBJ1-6	CASSPTPYRQAYNSPLHF	TGTGCCAGCAGCCCAACCCCATACCGACAGGCCTATAATTCGCCCCTCCACTTT
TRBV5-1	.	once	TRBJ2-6	CASSPDSSGANVLTF	TGCGCCAGCAGTCCGGACAGCTCTGGGGCCAACGTCCTGACTTTC
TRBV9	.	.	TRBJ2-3	CASSVGVPGTDTQYF	TGTGCCAGCAGCGTAGGTGTCCCCGGCACAGATACGCAGTATTTT
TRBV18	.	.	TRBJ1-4	CASSPSTSLNEKLFF	TGTGCCAGCTCACCTAGCACTAGCCTTAATGAAAAACTGTTTTTT
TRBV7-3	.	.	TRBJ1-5	CASSAPSNQPQHF	TGTGCCAGCAGCGCGCCCTCCAATCAGCCCCAGCATTTT
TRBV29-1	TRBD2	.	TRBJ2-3	CSVASGLAGGTDTQYF	TGCAGCGTTGCTTCTGGGCTAGCGGGGGGAACAGATACGCAGTATTTT
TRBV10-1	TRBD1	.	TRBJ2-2	CAIQRTRDRNTGELFF	TGCGCCATACAAAGAACCCGGGACAGAAACACCGGGGAGCTGTTTTTT
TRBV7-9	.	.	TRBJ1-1	CASSLVGENTEAFF	TGTGCCAGCAGCTTAGTAGGAGAGAACACTGAAGCTTTCTTT
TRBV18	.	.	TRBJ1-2	CASSPPVRAQTYGYTF	TGTGCCAGCTCACCACCGGTCAGAGCCCAAACCTATGGCTACACCTTC
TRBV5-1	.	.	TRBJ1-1	CASSRTDSPTEAFF	TGCGCCAGCAGCCGAACGGACAGCCCCACTGAAGCTTTCTTT
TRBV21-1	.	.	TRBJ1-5	CASSKGARRQNGNQPQHF	TGTGCCAGCAGCAAAGGGGCACGGCGACAGAATGGCAATCAGCCCCAGCATTTT
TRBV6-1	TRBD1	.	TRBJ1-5	CASSVRQGVGSPQHF	TGTGCCAGCAGTGTGAGACAGGGGGTTGGATCGCCCCAGCATTTT
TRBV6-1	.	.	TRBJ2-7	CASREQGRSYEQYF	TGTGCCAGCAGAGAACAGGGTCGTTCCTACGAGCAGTACTTC
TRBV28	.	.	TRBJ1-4	CASSTSGATNEKLFF	TGTGCCAGCAGCACCTCGGGGGCAACTAATGAAAAACTGTTTTTT
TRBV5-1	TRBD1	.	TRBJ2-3	CASSEGQASTDTQYF	TGCGCCAGCAGCGAGGGACAGGCTAGCACAGATACGCAGTATTTT
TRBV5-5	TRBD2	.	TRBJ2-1	CASSLGAGSVNEQFF	TGTGCCAGCAGCTTGGGAGCGGGGTCGGTCAATGAGCAGTTCTTC
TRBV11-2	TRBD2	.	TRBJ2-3	CASSLRASGNTDTQYF	TGTGCCAGCAGCTTAAGGGCTAGCGGAAACACAGATACGCAGTATTTT
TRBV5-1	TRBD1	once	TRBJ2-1	CASSLAGTASYNEQFF	TGCGCCAGCAGCTTGGCCGGGACAGCTAGCTACAATGAGCAGTTCTTC
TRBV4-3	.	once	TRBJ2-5	CASSQDLRFQETQYF	TGCGCCAGCAGCCAAGATCTGAGATTTCAAGAGACCCAGTACTTC
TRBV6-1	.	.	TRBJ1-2	CASSEGVLLGYTF	TGTGCCAGCAGCGAGGGAGTTCTCCTAGGCTACACCTTC
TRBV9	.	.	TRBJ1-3	CASSARPQELSGNTIYF	TGTGCCAGCAGCGCCCGACCACAGGAGCTCTCTGGAAACACCATATATTTT
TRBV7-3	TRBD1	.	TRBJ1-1	CASSIDRVSVTEAFF	TGTGCCAGCAGCATAGACAGGGTCTCGGTCACTGAAGCTTTCTTT
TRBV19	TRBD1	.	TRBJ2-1	CASSADRVYNEQFF	TGTGCCAGTAGTGCGGACAGGGTATACAATGAGCAGTTCTTC
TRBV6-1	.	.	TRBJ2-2	CASIPGMTDGELFF	TGTGCCAGCATTCCCGGCATGACCGACGGGGAGCTGTTTTTT
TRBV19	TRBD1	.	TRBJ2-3	CASSIGDRGYTDTQYF	TGTGCCAGTAGTATAGGGGACAGGGGATACACAGATACGCAGTATTTT
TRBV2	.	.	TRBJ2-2	CASRLVLTGELFF	TGTGCCAGCAGGCTAGTCCTCACCGGGGAGCTGTTTTTT
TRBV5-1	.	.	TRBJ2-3	CASSLEASHTQYF	TGCGCCAGCAGCTTGGAAGCCAGTCATACGCAGTATTTT
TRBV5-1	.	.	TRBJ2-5	CASSSVPQETQYF	TGCGCCAGCAGCTCCGTACCACAAGAGACCCAGTACTTC
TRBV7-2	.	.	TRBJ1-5	CASSSLQGYQPQHF	TGTGCCAGCAGCTCTCTACAGGGTTATCAGCCCCAGCATTTT
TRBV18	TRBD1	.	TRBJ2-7	CASSPQGGSYEQYF	TGTGCCAGCTCCCCACAGGGGGGATCCTACGAGCAGTACTTC